This TCR beta chain is from a study of blood T cell repertoires in COVID-19. About the research overall: COVID-19 samples collected from the United States, Italy and Spain covered acute and convalescent phases. Sources were T cells, B-cell-depleted T cells, or PBMCs; the material itself was cDNA or gDNA.

The trim removed 3 bases at V and 5 bases at J, leaving 13 bases unmatched. Germline V gives CDR1 GTSNPN, CDR2 SVGIG (reference sequence). The CDR3 consists of 16 residues. Under the authors' procedure: Reference gene primer amplification yielded estimated nucleated cell counts. Generated by immunoSEQ multiplex PCR, the TCRdb table keeps only in-frame clones and is missing some. The V and J calls and the clone size are those of that table, but D and trimming were determined from the DNA. The sample lists tens of thousands of clones, roughly 80% occurring once. The sequenced sample was peripheral blood. This receptor was taken from a woman older than 75 with active or convalescent COVID-19. The rearrangement links TRBV30 to TRBJ2-5; the match to TRBD2 covers 9 bases. In DNA form, the CDR3 reads TGTGCCTGGAGCTCTGGGTCAGCGGGAGGTTTCGAGACCCAGTACTTC. It translates to CAWSSGSAGGFETQYF.